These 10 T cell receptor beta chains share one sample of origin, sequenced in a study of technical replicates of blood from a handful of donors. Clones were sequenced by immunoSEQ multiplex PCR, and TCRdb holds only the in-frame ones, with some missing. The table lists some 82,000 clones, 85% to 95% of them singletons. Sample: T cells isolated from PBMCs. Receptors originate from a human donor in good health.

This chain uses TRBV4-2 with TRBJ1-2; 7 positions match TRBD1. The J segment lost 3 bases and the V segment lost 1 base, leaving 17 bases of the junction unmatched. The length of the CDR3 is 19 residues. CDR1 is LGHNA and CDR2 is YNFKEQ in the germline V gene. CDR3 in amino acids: CASSQGRGAWTGPYYGYTF. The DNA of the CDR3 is TGTGCCAGCAGCCAAGGAAGGGGCGCTTGGACAGGTCCTTACTATGGCTACACCTTC.

Here the CDR3 reads CASSVLAETAGYTF. Here the CDR3 DNA reads TGTGCCAGCAGCGTATTGGCGGAAACGGCGGGCTACACCTTC. The chain is built from TRBV9 and TRBJ1-2, with D unclear. This CDR3 has 14 residues. V shed 1 base and J shed 8 bases, with 15 bases lying between them. Germline CDR1 SGDLS, CDR2 YYNGEE.

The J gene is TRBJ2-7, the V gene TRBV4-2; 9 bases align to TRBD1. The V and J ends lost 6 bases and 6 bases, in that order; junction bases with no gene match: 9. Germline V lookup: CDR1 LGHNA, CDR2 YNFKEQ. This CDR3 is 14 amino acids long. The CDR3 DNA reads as TGTGCCAGCAGTCACTTGGGACAGGGAGTCGAGCAGTACTTC. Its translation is CASSHLGQGVEQYF.

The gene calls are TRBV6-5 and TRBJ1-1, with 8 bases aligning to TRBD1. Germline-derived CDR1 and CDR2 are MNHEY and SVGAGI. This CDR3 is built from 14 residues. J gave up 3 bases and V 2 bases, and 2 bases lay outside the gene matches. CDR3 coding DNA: TGTGCCAGCAGTTACACGACAGGGGACACTGAAGCTTTCTTT. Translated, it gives CASSYTTGDTEAFF.

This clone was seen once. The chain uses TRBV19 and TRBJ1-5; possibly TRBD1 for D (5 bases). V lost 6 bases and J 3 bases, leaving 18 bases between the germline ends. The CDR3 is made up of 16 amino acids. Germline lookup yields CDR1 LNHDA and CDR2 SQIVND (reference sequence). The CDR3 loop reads CASSPPTGPLNQPQHF. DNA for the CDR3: TGTGCCAGTAGCCCCCCCACAGGTCCTCTCAATCAGCCCCAGCATTTT. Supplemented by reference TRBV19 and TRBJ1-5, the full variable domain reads DGGITQSPKYLFRKEGQNVTLSCEQNLNHDAMYWYRQDPGQGLRLIYYSQIVNDFQKGDIAEGYSVSREKKESFPLTVTSAQKNPTAFYLCASSPPTGPLNQPQHFGDGTRLSIL.

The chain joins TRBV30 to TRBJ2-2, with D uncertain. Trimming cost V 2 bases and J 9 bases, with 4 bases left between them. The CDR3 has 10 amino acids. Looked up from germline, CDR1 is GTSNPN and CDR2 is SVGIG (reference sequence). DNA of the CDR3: TGTGCCTGGAGTAAGCGGGAGCTGTTTTTT. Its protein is CAWSKRELFF.

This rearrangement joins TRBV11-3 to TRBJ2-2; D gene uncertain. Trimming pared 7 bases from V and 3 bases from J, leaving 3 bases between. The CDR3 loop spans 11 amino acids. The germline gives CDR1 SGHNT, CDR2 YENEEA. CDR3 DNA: TGTGCCAGCACGTACACCGGGGAGCTGTTTTTT. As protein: CASTYTGELFF.

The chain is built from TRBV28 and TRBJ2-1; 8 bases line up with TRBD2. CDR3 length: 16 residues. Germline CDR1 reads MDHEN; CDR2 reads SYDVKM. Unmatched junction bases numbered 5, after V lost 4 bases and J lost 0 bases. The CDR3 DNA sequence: TGTGCCAGCAGTTATCTCAGCGGGAGCTCCTACAATGAGCAGTTCTTC. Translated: CASSYLSGSSYNEQFF.

In nucleotides, the CDR3 is TGTGCCAGCAGCTTAGTAAGACGATTGCCGGGACAGCCCACAGATACGCAGTATTTT. As protein: CASSLVRRLPGQPTDTQYF. The chain has TRBV7-3 and TRBJ2-3, with 7 bases that match TRBD1. CDR1 SGHTA and CDR2 FQGTGA come from the germline V gene. Losses at the gene ends were 2 bases for V and 2 bases for J; bases not matched to a gene: 16. This CDR3 spans 19 amino acids.

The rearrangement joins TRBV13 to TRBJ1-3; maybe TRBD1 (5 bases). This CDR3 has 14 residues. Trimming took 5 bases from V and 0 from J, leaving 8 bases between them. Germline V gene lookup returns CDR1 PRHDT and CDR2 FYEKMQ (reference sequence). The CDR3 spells CASSDRTSGNTIYF. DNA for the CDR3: TGTGCCAGCAGCGACAGAACCTCTGGAAACACCATATATTTT.